This TCR beta chain stems from a study of PD-1 blockade in classical Hodgkin lymphoma. Study observations and caveats: Patients starting nivolumab under 1 year after ASCT were excluded.

Notes on this clone: Its antigen remains unknown.

The protocol was immunoSEQ multiplex PCR, while the TCRdb copy is restricted to in-frame clones and leaves out a portion. In the table there are about 28,000 clones, over 80% of which are singletons. Exposure to brentuximab vedotin varied, and each patient had relapsed following autologous stem cell transplantation. This CDR3 is 18 amino acids long. The germline gives CDR1 SGHKS, CDR2 YYEKEE (reference sequence). V lost 2 bases and J 0 bases, leaving 15 bases between the germline ends. The origin of this receptor is a human donor with classical Hodgkin lymphoma. The chain couples TRBV5-5 to TRBJ2-6; D not resolved. The source material was peripheral blood mononuclear cells (PBMCs), sampled before the second cycle of nivolumab. This chain's CDR3 is CASSFRPEGPSGANVLTF. The CDR3 region has the DNA TGTGCCAGCAGCTTTCGGCCCGAAGGCCCCTCTGGGGCCAACGTCCTGACTTTC.